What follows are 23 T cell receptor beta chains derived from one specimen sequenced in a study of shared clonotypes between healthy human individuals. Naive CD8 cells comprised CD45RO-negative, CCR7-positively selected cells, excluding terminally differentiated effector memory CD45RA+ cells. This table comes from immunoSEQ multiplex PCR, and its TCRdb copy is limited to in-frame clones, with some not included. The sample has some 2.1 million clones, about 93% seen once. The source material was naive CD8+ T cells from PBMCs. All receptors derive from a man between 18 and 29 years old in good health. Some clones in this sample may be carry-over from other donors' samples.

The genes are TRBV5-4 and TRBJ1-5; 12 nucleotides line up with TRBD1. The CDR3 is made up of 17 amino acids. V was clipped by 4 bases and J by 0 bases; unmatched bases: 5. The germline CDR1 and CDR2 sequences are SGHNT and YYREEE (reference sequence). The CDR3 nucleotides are TGTGCCAGCAGCACCGGGACAGGGGGCTTTAGCAATCAGCCCCAGCATTTT. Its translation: CASSTGTGGFSNQPQHF.

CDR3 sequence: CAWEVTENTEAFF. CDR3 nucleotide sequence: TGTGCCTGGGAAGTGACAGAGAACACTGAAGCTTTCTTT. V is TRBV30 and J is TRBJ1-1, with D possibly being TRBD1 (5 bases). This CDR3 has 13 residues. V lost 5 bases and J 1 base, leaving 11 bases between the germline ends. Per the germline V gene, CDR1 is GTSNPN and CDR2 is SVGIG (reference sequence).

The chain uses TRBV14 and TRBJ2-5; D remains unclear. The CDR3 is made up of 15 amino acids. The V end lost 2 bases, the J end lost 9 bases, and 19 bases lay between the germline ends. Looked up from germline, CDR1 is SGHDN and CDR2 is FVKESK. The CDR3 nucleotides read TGTGCCAGCAGCCAATTAGGCAGGACCCCGAGCCCCCAGTACTTC. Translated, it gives CASSQLGRTPSPQYF.

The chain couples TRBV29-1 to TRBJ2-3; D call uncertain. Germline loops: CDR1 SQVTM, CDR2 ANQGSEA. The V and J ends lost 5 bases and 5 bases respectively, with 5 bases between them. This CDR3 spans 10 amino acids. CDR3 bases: TGCAGCGTTTTACAAGATACGCAGTATTTT. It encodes CSVLQDTQYF.

The chain's CDR3 is CASSLDVGGYEQYF. Here the CDR3 DNA reads TGTGCCAGCAGCTTAGATGTTGGGGGATACGAGCAGTACTTC. The rearrangement uses TRBV11-2 and TRBJ2-7; perhaps D is TRBD1 or TRBD2 (5 bases each). Trimming shortened V by 0 bases and J by 4 bases, and 10 bases separated the two germline ends. This CDR3 is 14 amino acids long. CDR1 SGHAT and CDR2 FQNNGV come from the germline V gene.

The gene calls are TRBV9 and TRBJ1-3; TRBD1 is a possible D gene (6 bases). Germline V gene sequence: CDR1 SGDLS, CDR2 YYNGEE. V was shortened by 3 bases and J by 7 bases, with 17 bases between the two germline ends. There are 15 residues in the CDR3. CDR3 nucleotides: TGTGCCAGCAGCGCCGCACCGGCAAGGGGGAACACCATATATTTT. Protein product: CASSAAPARGNTIYF.

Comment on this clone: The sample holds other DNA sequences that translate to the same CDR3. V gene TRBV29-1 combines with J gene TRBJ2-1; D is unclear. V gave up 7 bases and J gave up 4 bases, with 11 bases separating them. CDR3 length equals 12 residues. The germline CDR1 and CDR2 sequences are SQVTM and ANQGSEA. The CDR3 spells CSARDGYNEQFF. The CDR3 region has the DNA TGCAGCGCTCGCGATGGGTACAATGAGCAGTTCTTC.

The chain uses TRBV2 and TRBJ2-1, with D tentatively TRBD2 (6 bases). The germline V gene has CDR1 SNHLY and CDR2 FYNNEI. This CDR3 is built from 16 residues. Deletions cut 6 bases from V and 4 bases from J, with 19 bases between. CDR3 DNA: TGTGCCAGCAGCCCCTCCCGGGACTGGCCTTACAATGAGCAGTTCTTC. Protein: CASSPSRDWPYNEQFF.

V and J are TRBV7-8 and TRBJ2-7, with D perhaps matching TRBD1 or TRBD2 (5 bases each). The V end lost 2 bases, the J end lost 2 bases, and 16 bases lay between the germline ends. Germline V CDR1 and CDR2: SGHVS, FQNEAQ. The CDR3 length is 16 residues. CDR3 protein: CASSLSRTPGTYEQYF. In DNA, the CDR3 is TGTGCCAGCAGCTTATCACGGACACCCGGGACCTACGAGCAGTACTTC.

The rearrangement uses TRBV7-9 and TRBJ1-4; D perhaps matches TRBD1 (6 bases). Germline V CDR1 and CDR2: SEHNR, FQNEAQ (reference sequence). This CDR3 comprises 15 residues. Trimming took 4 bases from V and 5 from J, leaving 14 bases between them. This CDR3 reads CASSSMTGRNEKLFF. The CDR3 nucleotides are TGTGCCAGCAGCTCGATGACAGGAAGAAATGAAAAACTGTTTTTT.

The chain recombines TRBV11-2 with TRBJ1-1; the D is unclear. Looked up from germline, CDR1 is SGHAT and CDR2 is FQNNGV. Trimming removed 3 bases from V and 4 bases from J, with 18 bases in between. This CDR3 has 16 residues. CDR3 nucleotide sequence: TGTGCCAGCAGCTTCAAACCGGGAAAAGGACCCACTGAAGCTTTCTTT. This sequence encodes CASSFKPGKGPTEAFF.

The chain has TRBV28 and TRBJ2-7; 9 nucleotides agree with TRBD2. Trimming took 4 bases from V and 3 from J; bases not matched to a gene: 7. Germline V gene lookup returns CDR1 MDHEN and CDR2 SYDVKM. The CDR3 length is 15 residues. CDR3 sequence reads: CASSSKREARYEQYF. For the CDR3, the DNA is TGTGCCAGCAGTTCCAAGCGGGAGGCCCGCTACGAGCAGTACTTC.

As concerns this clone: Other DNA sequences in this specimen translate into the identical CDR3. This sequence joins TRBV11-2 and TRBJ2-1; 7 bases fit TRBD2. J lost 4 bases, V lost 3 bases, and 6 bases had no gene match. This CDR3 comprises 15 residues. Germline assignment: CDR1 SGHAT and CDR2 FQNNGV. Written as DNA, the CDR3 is TGTGCCAGCAGCTTGGGGCTAGCGGATTACAATGAGCAGTTCTTC. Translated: CASSLGLADYNEQFF.

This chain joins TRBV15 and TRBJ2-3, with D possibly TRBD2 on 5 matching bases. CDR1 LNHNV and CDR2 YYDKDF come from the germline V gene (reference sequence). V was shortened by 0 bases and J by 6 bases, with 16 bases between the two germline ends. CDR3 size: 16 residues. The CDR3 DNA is TGTGCCACCAGCAGAGATCGGCGGGCCAACGTGGATACGCAGTATTTT. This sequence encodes CATSRDRRANVDTQYF.

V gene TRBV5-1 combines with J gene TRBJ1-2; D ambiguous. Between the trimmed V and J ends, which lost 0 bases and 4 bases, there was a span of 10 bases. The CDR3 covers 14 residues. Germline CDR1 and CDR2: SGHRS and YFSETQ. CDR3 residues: CASSLATASYGYTF. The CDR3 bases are TGCGCCAGCAGCTTGGCCACAGCTAGCTATGGCTACACCTTC. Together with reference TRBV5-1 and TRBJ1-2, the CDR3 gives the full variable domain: KAGVTQTPRYLIKTRGQQVTLSCSPISGHRSVSWYQQTPGQGLQFLFEYFSETQRNKGNFPGRFSGRQFSNSRSEMNVSTLELGDSALYLCASSLATASYGYTFGSGTRLTVV.

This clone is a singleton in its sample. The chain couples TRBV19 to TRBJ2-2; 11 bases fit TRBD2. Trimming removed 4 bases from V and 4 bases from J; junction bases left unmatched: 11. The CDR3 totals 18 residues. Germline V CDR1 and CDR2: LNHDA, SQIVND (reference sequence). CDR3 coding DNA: TGTGCCAGTAGTACCGGGGGCCTAGCGGGAGGCCCCACCGGGGAGCTGTTTTTT. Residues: CASSTGGLAGGPTGELFF. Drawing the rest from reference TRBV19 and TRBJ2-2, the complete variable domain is DGGITQSPKYLFRKEGQNVTLSCEQNLNHDAMYWYRQDPGQGLRLIYYSQIVNDFQKGDIAEGYSVSREKKESFPLTVTSAQKNPTAFYLCASSTGGLAGGPTGELFFGEGSRLTVL.

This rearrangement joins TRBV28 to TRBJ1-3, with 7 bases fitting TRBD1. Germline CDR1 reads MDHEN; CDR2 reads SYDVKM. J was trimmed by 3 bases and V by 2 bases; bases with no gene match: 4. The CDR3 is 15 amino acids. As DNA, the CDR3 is TGTGCCAGCAGTTTAAGAGGGGGCGATGGAAACACCATATATTTT. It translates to CASSLRGGDGNTIYF.

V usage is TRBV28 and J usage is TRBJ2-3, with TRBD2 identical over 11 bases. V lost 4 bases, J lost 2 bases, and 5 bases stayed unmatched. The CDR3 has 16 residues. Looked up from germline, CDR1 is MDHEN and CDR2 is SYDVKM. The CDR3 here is CASSSGLAAFTDTQYF. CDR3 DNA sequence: TGTGCCAGCAGTTCGGGACTAGCGGCGTTCACAGATACGCAGTATTTT.

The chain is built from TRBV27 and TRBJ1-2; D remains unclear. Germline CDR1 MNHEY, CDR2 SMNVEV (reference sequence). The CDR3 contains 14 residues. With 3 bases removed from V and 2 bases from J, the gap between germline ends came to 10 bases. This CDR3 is CASSFEAVNYGYTF. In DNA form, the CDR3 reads TGTGCCAGCAGTTTTGAGGCCGTCAACTATGGCTACACCTTC.

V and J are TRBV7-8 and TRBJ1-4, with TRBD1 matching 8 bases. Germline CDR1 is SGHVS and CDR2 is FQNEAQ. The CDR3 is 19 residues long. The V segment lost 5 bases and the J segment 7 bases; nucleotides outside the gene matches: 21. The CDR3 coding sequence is TGTGCCAGCAGCCCAGAACTATCAGGGGGCGCTGGGGTCCTTGAAAAACTGTTTTTT. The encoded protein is CASSPELSGGAGVLEKLFF.

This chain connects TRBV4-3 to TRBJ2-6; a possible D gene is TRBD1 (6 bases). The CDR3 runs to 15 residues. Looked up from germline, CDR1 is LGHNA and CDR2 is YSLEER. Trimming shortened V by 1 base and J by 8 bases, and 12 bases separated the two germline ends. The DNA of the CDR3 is TGCGCCAGCAGCCAAGGGACAGCGATATCCAACGTCCTGACTTTC. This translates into CASSQGTAISNVLTF.

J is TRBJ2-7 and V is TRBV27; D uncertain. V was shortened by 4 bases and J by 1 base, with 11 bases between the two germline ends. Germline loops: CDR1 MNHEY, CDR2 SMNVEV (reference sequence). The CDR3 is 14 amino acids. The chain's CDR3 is CASSSRAPSYEQYF. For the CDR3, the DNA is TGTGCCAGCAGTTCCCGGGCCCCTTCCTACGAGCAGTACTTC.

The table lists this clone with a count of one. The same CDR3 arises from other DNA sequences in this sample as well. This chain's CDR3 is CASSITPGPNTEAFF. In DNA form, the CDR3 reads TGTGCCAGTAGTATTACCCCGGGCCCCAACACTGAAGCTTTCTTT. This chain connects TRBV19 to TRBJ1-1; D not resolved. V dropped 3 bases and J dropped 2 bases, with 13 bases sitting between them. The CDR3 consists of 15 residues. The germline V gene has CDR1 LNHDA and CDR2 SQIVND (reference sequence). The full variable domain, in which reference TRBV19 and TRBJ1-1 provide the parts outside the CDR3, is DGGITQSPKYLFRKEGQNVTLSCEQNLNHDAMYWYRQDPGQGLRLIYYSQIVNDFQKGDIAEGYSVSREKKESFPLTVTSAQKNPTAFYLCASSITPGPNTEAFFGQGTRLTVV.